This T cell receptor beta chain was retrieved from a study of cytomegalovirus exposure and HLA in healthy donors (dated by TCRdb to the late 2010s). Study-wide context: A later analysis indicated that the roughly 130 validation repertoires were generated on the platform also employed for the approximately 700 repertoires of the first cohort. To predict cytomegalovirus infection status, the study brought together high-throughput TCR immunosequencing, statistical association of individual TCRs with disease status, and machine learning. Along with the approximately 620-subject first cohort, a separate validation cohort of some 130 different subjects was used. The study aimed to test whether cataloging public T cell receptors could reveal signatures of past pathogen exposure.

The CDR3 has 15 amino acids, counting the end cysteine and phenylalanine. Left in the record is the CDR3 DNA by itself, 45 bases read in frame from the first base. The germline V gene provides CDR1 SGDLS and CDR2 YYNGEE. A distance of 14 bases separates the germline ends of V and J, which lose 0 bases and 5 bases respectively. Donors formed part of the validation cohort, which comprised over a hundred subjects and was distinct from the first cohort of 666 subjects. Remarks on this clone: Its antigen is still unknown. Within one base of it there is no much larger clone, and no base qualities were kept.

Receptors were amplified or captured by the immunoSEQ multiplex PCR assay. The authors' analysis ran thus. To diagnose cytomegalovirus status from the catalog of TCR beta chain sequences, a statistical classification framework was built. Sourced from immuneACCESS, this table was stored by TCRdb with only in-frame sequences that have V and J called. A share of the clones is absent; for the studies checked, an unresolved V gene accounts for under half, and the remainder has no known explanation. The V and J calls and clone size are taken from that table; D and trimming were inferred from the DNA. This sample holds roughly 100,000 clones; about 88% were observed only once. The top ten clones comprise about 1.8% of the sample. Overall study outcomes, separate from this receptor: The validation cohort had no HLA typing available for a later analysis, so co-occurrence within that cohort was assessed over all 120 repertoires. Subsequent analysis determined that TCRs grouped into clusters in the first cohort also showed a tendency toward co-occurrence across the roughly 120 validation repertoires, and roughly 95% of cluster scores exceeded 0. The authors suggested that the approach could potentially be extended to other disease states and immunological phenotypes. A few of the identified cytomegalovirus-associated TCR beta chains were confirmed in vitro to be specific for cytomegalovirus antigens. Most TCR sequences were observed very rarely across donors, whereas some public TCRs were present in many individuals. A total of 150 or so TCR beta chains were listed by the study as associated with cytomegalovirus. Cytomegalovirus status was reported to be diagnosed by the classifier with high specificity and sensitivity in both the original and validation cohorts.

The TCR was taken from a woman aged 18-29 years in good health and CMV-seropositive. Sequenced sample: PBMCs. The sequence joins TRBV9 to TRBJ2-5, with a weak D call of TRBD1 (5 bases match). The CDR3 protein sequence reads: CASSVGGSTHETQYF. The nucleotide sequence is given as TGTGCCAGCAGCGTAGGGGGCTCCACCCATGAGACCCAGTACTTC. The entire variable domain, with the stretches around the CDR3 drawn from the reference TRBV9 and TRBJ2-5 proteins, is DSGVTQTPKHLITATGQRVTLRCSPRSGDLSVYWYQQSLDQGLQFLIQYYNGEERAKGNILERFSAQQFPDLHSELNLSSLELGDSALYFCASSVGGSTHETQYFGPGTRLLVL.